The clone carrying this T cell receptor (beta chain) has only one observation. The antigen remains undetermined. The study ran its PCR with 60 Vbeta and 13 Jbeta primers. Profiling relied on immunoSEQ multiplex PCR, and the TCRdb table lists in-frame clones only, not all of them. The profile covers around 190,000 clones, with less than 80% appearing a single time and roughly 0.64% taken by the ten largest. The V gene's germline CDR1 is SGHAT and CDR2 FQNNGV. Trimming took off 4 bases at V and 2 bases at J, with 11 bases between the two ends. The CDR3 has 14 amino acids. The source of the sample is a study of cytomegalovirus exposure and HLA in healthy donors. Study-wide background: Out of about 410 genotyped donors, about 80% belonged to the Caucasian-associated ancestry cluster.

General study points: Accounts indicate the classifier identified cytomegalovirus status with strong specificity and sensitivity. Later analysis associated a missense DCLRE1C variant with TCR beta V- and J-gene trimming.

This sequence originates from a woman aged 40 to 50 in good health and CMV-seronegative. The chain has TRBV11-2 and TRBJ2-5; D is possibly TRBD2 (6 bases). The sample comprised PBMCs. The CDR3 here is CASSSGRYQETQYF. The CDR3 DNA reads TGTGCCAGCAGCTCGGGGAGGTATCAAGAGACCCAGTACTTC.